Listed below are T cell receptor beta chains from one sample, sequenced in a study of blood T cell repertoires in COVID-19. Here immunoSEQ multiplex PCR was the method, and the copy in TCRdb shows in-frame clones only, minus some. The sample records some 390,000 clones, more than 75% being singletons. The source material was peripheral blood. The receptors come from a human donor in a cohort sampled during active COVID-19. CDR3s include the opening cysteine and the closing phenylalanine or tryptophan. Fields, in order: clone size, J gene, D gene, V gene, CDR3 DNA, CDR3 protein. D genes are given only for firm matches. The size of a clone is reported for some rows only, either as once, few or many, or as a class for expanded clones.

>NA|TRBJ2-1|TRBD2|TRBV7-6
TGTGCCAGCAGCCGTATGCCCGGGACTAGCGGGAGAGGTGAGCAGTTCTTC
CASSRMPGTSGRGEQFF
>NA|TRBJ2-3|NA|TRBV29-1
TGCAGCGTTAAGGGGACAGATACGCAGTATTTT
CSVKGTDTQYF
>NA|TRBJ2-5|TRBD2|TRBV6-5
TGTGCCAGCATGCTACTAGCGGGTCAAGAGACCCAGTACTTC
CASMLLAGQETQYF
>NA|TRBJ1-2|NA|TRBV6-5
TGTGCCAGCAGGATTAACAGGGTTGGCTATGGCTACACCTTC
CASRINRVGYGYTF
>once|TRBJ1-1|NA|TRBV5-1
TGCGCCAGCAGAAGTTTGGGAAGGGGCAGGAACACTGAAGCTTTCTTT
CASRSLGRGRNTEAFF
>NA|TRBJ2-7|NA|TRBV4-1
TGCGCCAGCAGCCAAGATTGGGCGTACACCTACGAGCAGTACTTC
CASSQDWAYTYEQYF
>NA|TRBJ2-7|TRBD1|TRBV11-2
TGTGCCAGCAGCTTAGTGATATCGGACAGGGGGTCCGAGCAGTACTTC
CASSLVISDRGSEQYF
>NA|TRBJ2-2|TRBD2|TRBV6-6
TGTGCCAGCAGTCCGGCCCCGATAGGCGGGAGCGGTACCGGGGAGCTGTTTTTT
CASSPAPIGGSGTGELFF
>NA|TRBJ1-2|NA|TRBV7-2
TGTGCCAGCAGCTGGGCGGGGGACGGGAACTATGGCTACACCTTC
CASSWAGDGNYGYTF
>NA|TRBJ2-5|NA|TRBV30
TGTGCCTGGAGCGAGGGGGGGAATGCGGAGACCCAGTACTTC
CAWSEGGNAETQYF
>NA|TRBJ2-1|TRBD2|TRBV27
TGTGCCAGCAGTTTAGGACTAGCGGGGGCCCAGCTCTACAATGAGCAGTTCTTC
CASSLGLAGAQLYNEQFF
>few|TRBJ2-7|TRBD1|TRBV12-3/TRBV12-4
TGTGCCAGCAGTTTATGGGGACAGGGTGAGCAGTACTTC
CASSLWGQGEQYF
>few|TRBJ2-5|NA|TRBV7-8
TGTGCCAGCAGCTTATTGTGGTCTAGCGCGAAAGAGACCCAGTACTTC
CASSLLWSSAKETQYF
>NA|TRBJ2-7|NA|TRBV30
TGTGCCTGGATGGCGGAGCGCTACGAGCAGTACTTC
CAWMAERYEQYF
>NA|TRBJ2-3|TRBD2|TRBV7-2
TGTGCCAGCAGCCTGGGACTAGCGGAAGCACAGCATACGCAGTATTTT
CASSLGLAEAQHTQYF
>NA|TRBJ2-1|NA|TRBV21-1
TGTGCCAGCAGGAGTCGGTCGATCCGGTCCTACAATGAGCAGTTCTTC
CASRSRSIRSYNEQFF
>once|TRBJ2-2|NA|TRBV18
TGTGCCAGCTCACCTCCGGGGGTTAACACCGGGGAGCTGTTTTTT
CASSPPGVNTGELFF